A single sample gave rise to the 31 T cell receptor beta chains below, sequenced in a study of CD4+ T cells in melanoma. Generated by immunoSEQ multiplex PCR, the TCRdb table keeps only in-frame clones and is missing some. The sample includes about 14,000 clones, approximately 70% of them seen just once. The sequenced material came from cells from a culture (not recorded whether cultured in vitro). All receptors derive from a human donor with melanoma.

The gene calls are TRBV7-9 and TRBJ2-5; D possibly corresponds to TRBD2 (5 bases). CDR3 length: 14 amino acids. Deletions cut 2 bases from V and 5 bases from J, with 12 bases between. CDR1 and CDR2 from the germline V gene are SEHNR and FQNEAQ (reference sequence). CDR3: CASSLTVPGETQYF. In DNA, the CDR3 is TGTGCCAGCAGCTTAACTGTCCCGGGGGAGACCCAGTACTTC.

The chain carries TRBV7-2 and TRBJ1-3; D unclear. CDR1 SGHTA and CDR2 FQGNSA come from the germline V gene. Trimming shortened V by 4 bases and J by 0 bases, and 7 bases separated the two germline ends. The CDR3 has 14 amino acids. CDR3 residues: CASSSITSGNTIYF. The CDR3 nucleotides are TGTGCCAGCAGCTCTATTACCTCTGGAAACACCATATATTTT.

The genes are TRBV9 and TRBJ2-3; 8 bases match TRBD2. Looked up from germline, CDR1 is SGDLS and CDR2 is YYNGEE. The CDR3 runs 16 residues. V was clipped by 0 bases and J by 2 bases; unmatched bases: 5. The CDR3, as DNA: TGTGCCAGCAGCGTAGCCAGCGGGGGCAACACAGATACGCAGTATTTT. Its protein is CASSVASGGNTDTQYF.

CDR3 coding DNA: TGCAGCGTTGAAGATCAGGGCAGGACCGACAATGAGCAGTTCTTC. It specifies CSVEDQGRTDNEQFF. This chain connects TRBV29-1 to TRBJ2-1; perhaps TRBD1 as D (5 bases). The CDR3 has 15 amino acids. V lost 0 bases to trimming and J lost 5 bases, with 14 bases between them. From germline, CDR1 is SQVTM and CDR2 ANQGSEA.

The chain is built from TRBV6-5 and TRBJ2-1; 7 positions agree with TRBD2. The CDR3 length is 13 residues. Losses at the gene ends were 4 bases for V and 4 bases for J; bases not matched to a gene: 1. Germline lookup yields CDR1 MNHEY and CDR2 SVGAGI. CDR3 sequence reads: CASSWGGYNEQFF. As DNA, the CDR3 is TGTGCCAGCAGTTGGGGGGGGTACAATGAGCAGTTCTTC.

The genes are TRBV6-5 and TRBJ2-7, with TRBD2 matching over 8 bases. This CDR3 spans 12 amino acids. Germline assignment: CDR1 MNHEY and CDR2 SVGAGI. The junction had 5 bases not matched to a gene; V was cut back by 9 bases and J by 4 bases. CDR3 DNA: TGTGCCAGTGGCGGGGGGCATTACGAGCAGTACTTC. It is translated as CASGGGHYEQYF.

This clone was picked up a small number of times. The CDR3 nucleotides read TGCAGCGTTGGGCCCCGGGACTACGAGCAGTACTTC. Encoded protein: CSVGPRDYEQYF. The V gene is TRBV29-1, the J gene TRBJ2-7, with D possibly TRBD2 on 5 matching bases. Trimming removed 4 bases at V and 3 bases at J, with 10 bases between. The CDR3 runs to 12 residues. Germline loops: CDR1 SQVTM, CDR2 ANQGSEA.

This chain uses TRBV6-5 with TRBJ2-7; either TRBD1 or TRBD2 may fit D (7 bases each). Germline CDR1 reads MNHEY; CDR2 reads SVGAGI. The CDR3 contains 15 residues. V lost 7 bases and J 3 bases, leaving 19 bases between the germline ends. The CDR3 protein is CASKPRGGSGYEQYF. The CDR3, as DNA: TGTGCCAGCAAACCCAGGGGGGGTAGTGGCTACGAGCAGTACTTC.

V gene TRBV20-1 combines with J gene TRBJ2-7, with no clear D. This CDR3 comprises 9 residues. Trimming shortened V by 7 bases and J by 6 bases, and 7 bases separated the two germline ends. Germline lookup yields CDR1 DFQATT and CDR2 SNEGSKA (reference sequence). Here the CDR3 DNA reads TGCAGTGTAGGGTCCGAGCAGTACTTC. Protein: CSVGSEQYF.

This clone turned up a few times. V and J are TRBV30 and TRBJ1-5, with D hard to call. Between the trimmed V and J ends, which lost 0 bases and 7 bases, there was a span of 10 bases. Germline V gene lookup returns CDR1 GTSNPN and CDR2 SVGIG (reference sequence). The CDR3 length is 13 residues. CDR3 in amino acids: CAWSVAGSQPQHF. The CDR3 region has the DNA TGTGCCTGGAGTGTAGCGGGTTCGCAGCCCCAGCATTTT.

This clone was counted between two and nine times. This chain connects TRBV5-1 to TRBJ1-1; D ambiguous. The CDR3 is 15 amino acids. V dropped 2 bases and J dropped 4 bases, with 15 bases sitting between them. Looked up from germline, CDR1 is SGHRS and CDR2 is YFSETQ. The CDR3 protein is CASSLDPTSLTEAFF. The CDR3 DNA reads as TGCGCCAGCAGCTTAGACCCGACATCCCTCACTGAAGCTTTCTTT.

The chain uses TRBV11-2 and TRBJ2-1; the D call may be TRBD1 or TRBD2 (5 bases each). The CDR3 totals 15 residues. In germline, CDR1 is SGHAT, CDR2 FQNNGV. Trimming left V 8 bases short and J 8 bases short, with 22 bases between. The DNA of the CDR3 is TGTGCCAGCTATGGGGGTCGCCCCGGGTACGATGAGCAGTTCTTC. Translated, it gives CASYGGRPGYDEQFF.

This rearrangement joins TRBV5-1 to TRBJ2-5; 16 bases are shared with TRBD2. The CDR3 has 19 amino acids. The V gene end was trimmed by 2 bases and the J gene end by 6 bases; junction bases not matched to a gene: 13. Germline CDR1 reads SGHRS; CDR2 reads YFSETQ. CDR3 in DNA: TGCGCCAGCAGCTTAAGGGGGACTAGCGGGGGGGCTTCTGTAAAGACCCAGTACTTC. It codes for CASSLRGTSGGASVKTQYF.

This clone is a singleton in its sample. This chain joins TRBV6-1 and TRBJ1-4; D is possibly TRBD1 (5 bases). The CDR3 extends over 14 amino acids. The germline gives CDR1 MNHNS, CDR2 SASEGT. The V gene lost 5 bases and the J gene lost 4 bases, with 11 bases spanning the gap. In DNA, the CDR3 is TGTGCCAGCAGTACCGGGACGAATAATGAAAAACTGTTTTTT. This sequence encodes CASSTGTNNEKLFF.

V and J are TRBV2 and TRBJ1-1; unclear D gene. Trimming removed 6 bases from V and 1 base from J, with 12 bases in between. Germline CDR1 and CDR2: SNHLY and FYNNEI. This CDR3 is built from 14 residues. The CDR3, as DNA: TGTGCCAGCAGGAATCGTGGGGAGAACACTGAAGCTTTCTTT. This gives the protein CASRNRGENTEAFF.

The genes are TRBV10-3 and TRBJ2-3, with 7 bases fitting TRBD2. The V gene end was trimmed by 3 bases and the J gene end by 4 bases; junction bases not matched to a gene: 10. The germline V gene encodes CDR1 ENHRY and CDR2 SYGVKD. The length of the CDR3 is 16 residues. The CDR3 DNA reads as TGTGCCATCAGTGACTTTGGGCCTAGCGGAGCAGATACGCAGTATTTT. It encodes CAISDFGPSGADTQYF.

The chain joins TRBV7-8 to TRBJ1-2; 7 bases agree with TRBD1. The length of the CDR3 is 13 residues. CDR1 is SGHVS, CDR2 FQNEAQ, per germline. V lost 3 bases and J lost 6; bases outside the gene matches: 4. CDR3 loop: CASSFPGGNGYTF. CDR3 bases: TGTGCCAGCAGCTTTCCAGGGGGAAATGGCTACACCTTC.

The chain joins TRBV19 to TRBJ2-1, with unresolved D. This CDR3 spans 15 amino acids. Trimming pared 5 bases from V and 8 bases from J, leaving 19 bases between. Per germline, CDR1 LNHDA and CDR2 SQIVND (reference sequence). Written as DNA, the CDR3 is TGTGCCAGTAGTTTTACCAGGCAAACTGGGGATGAGCAGTTCTTC. Its protein is CASSFTRQTGDEQFF.

The chain joins TRBV11-2 to TRBJ2-7; no clear D gene. Germline V gives CDR1 SGHAT, CDR2 FQNNGV. The CDR3 spans 15 residues. V lost 5 bases and J lost 3, with 17 bases in between. This CDR3 reads CASSAYQAWNYEQYF. Here the CDR3 DNA reads TGTGCCAGCAGCGCCTATCAAGCCTGGAACTACGAGCAGTACTTC.

Judged by abundance, this clone is medium-sized. J is TRBJ1-5 and V is TRBV7-8, with D perhaps TRBD1 (5 bases). Deletions cut 2 bases from V and 6 bases from J, with 20 bases between. Germline CDR1 is SGHVS and CDR2 is FQNEAQ. The CDR3 runs 17 residues. This CDR3 reads CASSLSARGFSGQPQHF. For the CDR3, the DNA is TGTGCCAGCAGCTTATCAGCGCGGGGGTTCTCAGGTCAGCCCCAGCATTTT.

The rearrangement uses TRBV5-1 and TRBJ1-2; TRBD1 might be the D (5 bases). Germline-derived CDR1 and CDR2 are SGHRS and YFSETQ. This CDR3 contains 14 residues. V was trimmed by 4 bases and J by 2 bases, leaving 12 bases between them. CDR3 nucleotides: TGCGCCAGCAGCCCGGGACTGTCCAACTATGGCTACACCTTC. Its translation: CASSPGLSNYGYTF.

The J gene is TRBJ1-6, the V gene TRBV30; D not resolved. V lost 2 bases, J lost 6 bases, and 14 bases lay in between. The CDR3 is made up of 15 amino acids. CDR1 and CDR2 (germline): GTSNPN, SVGIG (reference sequence). CDR3 protein: CAWSSTRAGNSPLHF. CDR3 DNA: TGTGCCTGGAGTTCAACTCGGGCGGGTAATTCACCCCTCCACTTT. Combining the CDR3 with reference TRBV30 and TRBJ1-6 gives the whole variable domain SQTIHQWPATLVQPVGSPLSLECTVEGTSNPNLYWYRQAAGRGLQLLFYSVGIGQISSEVPQNLSASRPQDRQFILSSKKLLLSDSGFYLCAWSSTRAGNSPLHFGNGTRLTVT.

The rearrangement links TRBV29-1 to TRBJ1-5; tentative D call: TRBD1 (6 bases). The CDR3 is made up of 13 amino acids. V was clipped by 4 bases and J by 5 bases, with 12 bases between them. CDR1 and CDR2 from the germline V gene are SQVTM and ANQGSEA. The CDR3 nucleotides read TGCAGCGTTGGGCAGGGGCTCGATCAGCCCCAGCATTTT. It specifies CSVGQGLDQPQHF.

This clone has only a few counts. This rearrangement joins TRBV7-9 to TRBJ1-5; D remains ambiguous. The CDR3 covers 12 residues. The germline gives CDR1 SEHNR, CDR2 FQNEAQ (reference sequence). Deletions cut 6 bases from V and 9 bases from J, with 12 bases between. The DNA for the CDR3 is TGTGCCAGCAGAATAAGCGACGGGCCCCAGCATTTT. Protein product: CASRISDGPQHF.

The chain links TRBV5-6 to TRBJ2-7; tentatively, D is TRBD2 (6 bases). V was cut by 4 bases and J by 3 bases, with 14 bases left in between. This CDR3 is 14 amino acids long. The germline gives CDR1 SGHDT, CDR2 YYEEEE. The CDR3 DNA follows: TGTGCCAGCAGCGCGGGACCAGGGTACTACGAGCAGTACTTC. Its translation is CASSAGPGYYEQYF.

The chain has TRBV6-1 and TRBJ2-3; 14 bases are a match to TRBD2. Germline values: CDR1 MNHNS, CDR2 SASEGT. CDR3 length: 20 amino acids. Trimming took 4 bases from V and 0 from J; bases not matched to a gene: 12. The CDR3 DNA is TGTGCCAGCAGTGGTACACCGGGACTAGCGGGGGCCAGGAGCACAGATACGCAGTATTTT. This codes for CASSGTPGLAGARSTDTQYF.

The chain is built from TRBV12-5 and TRBJ2-1; D might be TRBD1 (6 bases). CDR1 is LGHNT and CDR2 is FRNRAP in the germline V gene. V lost 2 bases and J lost 5, with 13 bases in between. This CDR3 has 15 amino acids. CDR3 nucleotide sequence: TGTGCTAGTGGTTTGTTGGGGACACAGAACAATGAGCAGTTCTTC. This sequence encodes CASGLLGTQNNEQFF.

The chain combines TRBV12-5 with TRBJ1-5; D not resolved. The ends were cut back, 3 bases at V and 2 bases at J, with 11 bases in the middle. This CDR3 has 15 residues. Germline assignment: CDR1 LGHNT and CDR2 FRNRAP. CDR3 in amino acids: CASGFPTSRNQPQHF. CDR3 sequence (DNA): TGTGCTAGTGGTTTTCCCACCAGCCGCAATCAGCCCCAGCATTTT.

This clone was seen more than once but under ten times. This chain joins TRBV15 and TRBJ2-2; D is ambiguous. Germline CDR1 and CDR2: LNHNV and YYDKDF (reference sequence). V lost 3 bases and J lost 10, with 12 bases in between. This CDR3 region has 13 residues. CDR3 in amino acids: CATSSANVLELFF. The DNA of the CDR3 is TGTGCCACCAGCAGCGCGAATGTATTGGAGCTGTTTTTT.

This rearrangement joins TRBV19 to TRBJ2-3; maybe TRBD1 (6 bases). From germline, CDR1 is LNHDA and CDR2 SQIVND (reference sequence). This CDR3 is 16 amino acids long. With 5 bases removed from V and 0 bases from J, the gap between germline ends came to 15 bases. The CDR3 here is CASSPDRGGSTDTQYF. The CDR3 DNA follows: TGTGCCAGTAGTCCAGACCGAGGGGGAAGCACAGATACGCAGTATTTT.

This clone is termed medium-sized. The chain employs TRBV19 and TRBJ1-1; D remains ambiguous. Germline V gene lookup returns CDR1 LNHDA and CDR2 SQIVND (reference sequence). V lost 3 bases, J lost 1 base, and 6 bases lay in between. CDR3 size: 13 residues. CDR3 DNA sequence: TGTGCCAGTAGTATTTCCAGGAACACTGAAGCTTTCTTT. Protein product: CASSISRNTEAFF.